This TCR beta chain comes out of a study of shared clonotypes between healthy human individuals. Profiling relied on immunoSEQ multiplex PCR, and the TCRdb table lists in-frame clones only, not all of them. The profile shows around 980,000 clones, 78% of them singletons. V lost 8 bases to trimming and J lost 0 bases, with 13 bases between them. Germline V gene sequence: CDR1 MDHEN, CDR2 SYDVKM. The CDR3 is 15 residues long. The rearrangement joins TRBV28 to TRBJ2-2; D possibly corresponds to TRBD2 (6 bases). The sequenced sample was memory CD4+ T cells from PBMCs. Subset denoted: CD45RA-negative fraction. The sequence was collected from a man aged 18 to 29 in good health. Some clones in this sample may be carry-over from other donors' samples. The CDR3 spells CASSGGAANTGELFF. CDR3 DNA: TGTGCCAGCTCAGGAGGGGCAGCGAACACCGGGGAGCTGTTTTTT.